A single sample gave rise to the 27 T cell receptor beta chains below, sequenced in a study of T cell responses to AZD1222 COVID-19 vaccine. Sequenced by immunoSEQ multiplex PCR; TCRdb stores in-frame clones only, minus some. The data show around 80,000 clones, nearly 90% seen once. Sequenced here: peripheral blood, sampled 28 days after the second AZD1222 dose. Every receptor here comes from an adult who received the AZD1222 COVID-19 vaccine.

The V gene is TRBV7-9, the J gene TRBJ1-2, with TRBD1 as a possible D gene (6 bases). CDR3 length: 16 amino acids. The germline V gene encodes CDR1 SEHNR and CDR2 FQNEAQ (reference sequence). V was cut by 5 bases and J by 4 bases, with 20 bases left in between. The CDR3: CASSVGRGLGRYGYTF. CDR3 nucleotide sequence: TGTGCCAGCAGCGTCGGCAGGGGTCTCGGGCGCTATGGCTACACCTTC.

The chain couples TRBV30 to TRBJ1-2, with 7 bases that match TRBD1. Germline assignment: CDR1 GTSNPN and CDR2 SVGIG (reference sequence). V lost 3 bases and J lost 0; bases outside the gene matches: 4. This CDR3 contains 14 residues. CDR3 amino acids: CAWRNRGSNYGYTF. CDR3 DNA sequence: TGTGCCTGGAGGAACAGGGGATCTAACTATGGCTACACCTTC.

The DNA for the CDR3 is TGTGCCAGCAGGTCGGAGTATAATTCACCCCTCCACTTT. Protein: CASRSEYNSPLHF. This chain links TRBV6-5 with TRBJ1-6, with D unclear. Between the trimmed V and J ends, which lost 6 bases and 4 bases, there was a span of 7 bases. The CDR3 runs 13 residues. The germline V gene encodes CDR1 MNHEY and CDR2 SVGAGI.

This clone has a single count. The DNA for the CDR3 is TGTGCCAGCAGCCGCCACGGGACAGAGCCTAGCACAGATACGCAGTATTTT. Protein product: CASSRHGTEPSTDTQYF. The gene calls are TRBV7-3 and TRBJ2-3; 7 bases agree with TRBD1. CDR1 is SGHTA, CDR2 FQGTGA, per germline. Trimming took 5 bases from V and 0 from J; bases not matched to a gene: 11. The CDR3 length is 17 residues.

The table lists this clone with a count of one. V and J are TRBV2 and TRBJ2-7, with TRBD2 matching 14 bases. There are 16 residues in the CDR3. In germline, CDR1 is SNHLY, CDR2 FYNNEI. V shed 6 bases, J shed 4 bases, and the junction held 8 bases outside the gene matches. Written as DNA, the CDR3 is TGTGCCAGCAGCGCCAGGGGGACTAGCGGGAGTTACGAGCAGTACTTC. Its translation: CASSARGTSGSYEQYF.

The rearrangement links TRBV2 to TRBJ2-1; 13 bases are a match to TRBD2. Per the germline V gene, CDR1 is SNHLY and CDR2 is FYNNEI. This CDR3 is built from 15 residues. Trimming at V came to 6 bases and at J to 9 bases, leaving 8 bases not matched to a gene. Here the CDR3 reads CASRGRTSGSGEQFF. Written as DNA, the CDR3 is TGTGCCAGCAGGGGGAGGACTAGCGGGAGTGGTGAGCAGTTCTTC.

The V and J genes are TRBV19 and TRBJ1-3; no firm D call. V was clipped by 2 bases and J by 8 bases, with 13 bases between them. Germline V gene lookup returns CDR1 LNHDA and CDR2 SQIVND (reference sequence). CDR3 length: 14 amino acids. Here the CDR3 reads CASSINTAGDTIYF. The CDR3 DNA follows: TGTGCCAGTAGTATAAACACGGCTGGTGACACCATATATTTT.

J is TRBJ1-6 and V is TRBV4-2, with D unresolved. This CDR3 contains 17 residues. The germline V gene has CDR1 LGHNA and CDR2 YNFKEQ. V dropped 1 base and J dropped 1 base, with 11 bases sitting between them. DNA for the CDR3: TGTGCCAGCAGCCAAGTGACTATAGGATCCTATAATTCACCCCTCCACTTT. Its protein is CASSQVTIGSYNSPLHF.

This clone was found once. The chain recombines TRBV25-1 with TRBJ2-7, with TRBD1 matching 8 bases. CDR3 length: 13 residues. Per the germline V gene, CDR1 is MGHDK and CDR2 is SYGVNS. V dropped 7 bases and J dropped 7; count of bases not matched to a gene: 9. The CDR3 reads CASTRTGTVEQYF. The CDR3 DNA reads TGTGCCAGCACCCGGACAGGGACGGTGGAGCAGTACTTC.

This chain joins TRBV7-8 and TRBJ1-4; maybe TRBD1 (6 bases). The germline V gene encodes CDR1 SGHVS and CDR2 FQNEAQ. V dropped 7 bases and J dropped 0 bases, with 12 bases sitting between them. The CDR3 has 15 residues. The CDR3 coding sequence is TGTGCCAGCACGGGGACATATGCAACTAATGAAAAACTGTTTTTT. It encodes CASTGTYATNEKLFF.

This clone showed up just once. The rearrangement links TRBV4-3 to TRBJ2-7, with 8 bases lining up with TRBD2. The CDR3 runs 14 residues. CDR1 and CDR2 (germline): LGHNA, YSLEER. The junction had 7 bases not matched to a gene; V was cut back by 4 bases and J by 5 bases. The DNA of the CDR3 is TGCGCCAGCAGCCCGGGACTAGGACCCAACGAGCAGTACTTC. This encodes CASSPGLGPNEQYF.

This chain connects TRBV7-9 to TRBJ2-1; 8 bases align to TRBD2. V trimming: 5 bases; J trimming: 3 bases; junction bases outside the gene matches: 18. This CDR3 comprises 19 residues. The germline V gene has CDR1 SEHNR and CDR2 FQNEAQ (reference sequence). DNA of the CDR3: TGTGCCAGCAGCCCAAGGCGAGCGGGGGAGGTTTCCCTCTACAATGAGCAGTTCTTC. Translation gives CASSPRRAGEVSLYNEQFF.

The CDR3 loop reads CASSQDPGQGTNQPQHF. The CDR3 region has the DNA TGCGCCAGCAGCCAAGATCCAGGACAGGGGACGAATCAGCCCCAGCATTTT. The V call is TRBV4-1, the J call TRBJ1-5; TRBD1 aligns across 9 bases. Losses at the gene ends were 0 bases for V and 4 bases for J; bases not matched to a gene: 7. The length of the CDR3 is 17 residues. Germline CDR1 reads MGHRA; CDR2 reads YSYEKL.

The rearrangement joins TRBV9 to TRBJ1-1, with D possibly TRBD1 on 5 matching bases. The CDR3 is made up of 14 amino acids. Per germline, CDR1 SGDLS and CDR2 YYNGEE. V gave up 1 base and J gave up 1 base, with 8 bases separating them. This chain's CDR3 is CASSVSGGNTEAFF. The CDR3 bases are TGTGCCAGCAGCGTATCGGGGGGGAACACTGAAGCTTTCTTT. Based on the CDR3 plus reference TRBV9 and TRBJ1-1, the full variable domain is DSGVTQTPKHLITATGQRVTLRCSPRSGDLSVYWYQQSLDQGLQFLIQYYNGEERAKGNILERFSAQQFPDLHSELNLSSLELGDSALYFCASSVSGGNTEAFFGQGTRLTVV.

The V gene is TRBV6-4, the J gene TRBJ2-3; 7 bases are shared with TRBD2. CDR3 length equals 16 residues. V shed 3 bases, J shed 3 bases, and the junction held 9 bases outside the gene matches. The germline CDR1 and CDR2 sequences are MRHNA and SNTAGT. The DNA of the CDR3 is TGTGCCAGCAGTGAGCAATGGACTAGAGCAACAGATACGCAGTATTTT. Translating gives CASSEQWTRATDTQYF.

This clone showed up just once. This chain joins TRBV7-9 and TRBJ1-2; 9 nucleotides line up with TRBD1. Germline-derived CDR1 and CDR2 are SEHNR and FQNEAQ (reference sequence). CDR3 length: 13 residues. J gave up 7 bases and V 3 bases, and 3 bases lay outside the gene matches. The CDR3 sequence is CASSFGQGSGYTF. The CDR3 DNA follows: TGTGCCAGCAGCTTCGGACAGGGGAGTGGCTACACCTTC.

CDR3 loop: CASSRGQGGTYGYTF. The CDR3 DNA reads TGTGCCAGCAGTCGAGGACAGGGAGGGACCTATGGCTACACCTTC. The chain recombines TRBV16 with TRBJ1-2; 8 bases agree with TRBD1. Trimming cost V 6 bases and J 4 bases; bases outside gene matches: 10. The CDR3 consists of 15 residues. The V gene's germline CDR1 is KGHSY and CDR2 FQNENV.

The chain uses TRBV27 and TRBJ2-7; 9 bases match TRBD2. Losses at the gene ends were 2 bases for V and 7 bases for J; bases not matched to a gene: 15. The germline gives CDR1 MNHEY, CDR2 SMNVEV (reference sequence). The CDR3 spans 17 residues. This chain's CDR3 is CASSLVGGAGGGSEQYF. In DNA form, the CDR3 reads TGTGCCAGCAGTTTAGTGGGGGGAGCGGGGGGAGGTAGTGAGCAGTACTTC.

CDR3 sequence (DNA): TGTGCCTGGTCGCCTAGTAATTCACCCCTCCACTTT. Translation: CAWSPSNSPLHF. The rearrangement uses TRBV30 and TRBJ1-6; D gene ambiguous. The CDR3 covers 12 residues. Germline lookup yields CDR1 GTSNPN and CDR2 SVGIG (reference sequence). The V end was cut by 5 bases, the J end by 6 bases, with 8 bases between.

This chain links TRBV6-5 with TRBJ1-4; D gene uncertain. Germline values: CDR1 MNHEY, CDR2 SVGAGI. The CDR3 loop spans 13 amino acids. Trimming removed 6 bases at V and 10 bases at J, with 15 bases between. The CDR3 protein is CASRPFGSTKLFF. The CDR3 DNA reads TGTGCCAGCAGGCCTTTCGGGAGCACAAAACTGTTTTTT.

The V gene is TRBV7-2, the J gene TRBJ1-5; 7 bases align to TRBD1. CDR3 size: 14 residues. V was clipped by 4 bases and J by 9 bases; unmatched bases: 9. From germline, CDR1 is SGHTA and CDR2 FQGNSA. CDR3 DNA: TGTGCCAGCAGCTCAGGACAGGCCGGCGGGCCCCAGCATTTT. Its protein product is CASSSGQAGGPQHF.

The V gene is TRBV7-6, the J gene TRBJ2-2, with a tentative D call TRBD2 (6 bases). The CDR3 is 16 residues long. V gave up 10 bases and J gave up 0 bases, with 18 bases separating them. CDR1 and CDR2 (germline): SGHVS, FNYEAQ. The CDR3 reads CATRDSGRSNTGELFF. CDR3 bases: TGTGCCACTCGGGACTCAGGACGTTCGAACACCGGGGAGCTGTTTTTT.

The chain has TRBV7-9 and TRBJ2-7; 10 nucleotides line up with TRBD2. Germline V lookup: CDR1 SEHNR, CDR2 FQNEAQ (reference sequence). The CDR3 totals 16 residues. V was pared by 5 bases and J by 0 bases, with 7 bases of the junction left unmatched. Here the CDR3 DNA reads TGTGCCAGCAGCCCGCGCGCTAGCGGGAGCTCCTACGAGCAGTACTTC. It codes for CASSPRASGSSYEQYF.

V is TRBV6-5 and J is TRBJ1-5, with D maybe TRBD1 (5 bases). The length of the CDR3 is 15 residues. V lost 2 bases and J lost 4, with 12 bases in between. The V gene's germline CDR1 is MNHEY and CDR2 SVGAGI. The CDR3 sequence: CASSYGGEGNQPQHF. CDR3 bases: TGTGCCAGCAGTTACGGGGGGGAGGGTAATCAGCCCCAGCATTTT.

This clone was detected only once. This chain uses TRBV12-3 or TRBV12-4 with TRBJ2-1; D perhaps matches TRBD2 (5 bases). The V gene lost 10 bases and the J gene lost 7 bases, with 17 bases spanning the gap. This CDR3 has 13 residues. The CDR3 protein is CATPPRGWNEQFF. The CDR3 DNA is TGTGCCACCCCCCCCCGGGGTTGGAATGAGCAGTTCTTC.

The chain joins TRBV2 to TRBJ1-5, with a tentative D call TRBD1 (6 bases). The CDR3 has 13 amino acids. Germline-derived CDR1 and CDR2 are SNHLY and FYNNEI. Trimming took off 4 bases at V and 6 bases at J, with 10 bases between the two ends. In nucleotides, the CDR3 is TGTGCCAGCAGTGGACAGGTTACTCAGCCCCAGCATTTT. This encodes CASSGQVTQPQHF.

The V and J genes are TRBV6-1 and TRBJ2-7; the match to TRBD2 covers 8 bases. The CDR3 totals 15 residues. The V gene end was trimmed by 3 bases and the J gene end by 0 bases; junction bases not matched to a gene: 4. Germline lookup yields CDR1 MNHNS and CDR2 SASEGT. The CDR3 region is CASSDTGGLSYEQYF. The CDR3 nucleotides are TGTGCCAGCAGTGATACGGGAGGGCTCTCCTACGAGCAGTACTTC.